What follows are 30 T cell receptor beta chains derived from one specimen sequenced in a study of post-analysis software for immune sequencing data. Antigen specificity for these receptors is unknown. Unique molecular identifiers had been added to the TCR beta cDNA libraries. TCRdb called the PCR reads again in MiXCR, with one record for every CDR3 protein. The data contain approximately 460,000 distinct CDR3 sequences, roughly 45% of them seen just once; the ten biggest clones take up 9.5% to 13%. Findings of the study overall: Patients had higher frequencies than controls of about 5 TRBV segments, including TRBV5-6, TRBV5-1 and TRBV20-1.

Material: blood. The receptors originated from a girl aged 5-17 years with multiple sclerosis.

The sample holds a few counts of this clonotype. The chain couples TRBV7-4 to TRBJ2-4; TRBD2 matches at 9 bases. The last part of the DNA fits TRBJ2-7 better; the J call may be wrong. The germline V gene has CDR1 SGHVT and CDR2 SQSDAQ. The CDR3 totals 17 residues. CDR3 in amino acids: CASSLKSGRPKGYEQYF. CDR3 coding DNA: TGTGCCAGCAGCTTAAAAAGCGGGAGGCCCAAAGGGTACGAGCAGTACTTC.

This chain joins TRBV6-2 or TRBV6-3 and TRBJ2-4; the match to TRBD1 covers 9 bases. The last part of the DNA fits TRBJ2-7 better; the J call may be wrong. The CDR3 covers 13 residues. Germline-derived CDR1 and CDR2 are MNHEY and SVGEGT. The CDR3 coding sequence is TGTGCCAGCAGAAAGGACAGGGGCTACGAGCAGTACTTC. Translation: CASRKDRGYEQYF.

The gene calls are TRBV5-6 and TRBJ2-6; 8 bases fit TRBD2. Germline V lookup: CDR1 SGHDT, CDR2 YYEEEE. The CDR3 totals 17 residues. V lost 4 bases, J lost 0 bases, and 6 bases stayed unmatched. The CDR3: CASSHSGIDSGANVLTF. For the CDR3, the DNA is TGTGCCAGCAGCCATAGCGGGATCGACTCTGGGGCCAACGTCCTGACTTTC.

This clonotype was seen more than once but under ten times. V usage is TRBV4-3 and J usage is TRBJ2-3; unclear D gene. Trimming took 0 bases from V and 1 from J, leaving 14 bases between them. Per the germline V gene, CDR1 is LGHNA and CDR2 is YSLEER. The CDR3 has 17 amino acids. In DNA, the CDR3 is TGCGCCAGCAGCCAAGATTTGGCAACAACAGGCACAGATACGCAGTATTTT. Translating gives CASSQDLATTGTDTQYF.

A few counts support this clonotype. The chain carries TRBV2 and TRBJ1-5; the D is unclear. V lost 10 bases and J 4 bases, leaving 17 bases between the germline ends. Germline CDR1 is SNHLY and CDR2 is FYNNEI. The CDR3 covers 14 residues. CDR3 sequence (DNA): TGTGCCACCACACAACAGCCGGTAAATCAGCCCCAGCATTTT. Amino acids: CATTQQPVNQPQHF.

J is TRBJ1-5 and V is TRBV20-1; 9 bases map to TRBD1. V was clipped by 0 bases and J by 7 bases; unmatched bases: 10. The CDR3 has 16 residues. CDR1 DFQATT and CDR2 SNEGSKA come from the germline V gene (reference sequence). CDR3 nucleotides: TGCAGTGCTAGAGATGGGGGACAGGGAATGTGGCAGCCCCAGCATTTT. Encoded protein: CSARDGGQGMWQPQHF.

J is TRBJ2-4 and V is TRBV12-3 or TRBV12-4; D is undetermined. This CDR3 contains 14 residues. V lost 2 bases and J 1 base, leaving 6 bases between the germline ends. CDR3 nucleotide sequence: TGTGCCAGCAGTTTATTAGGGGCCAAAAACATTCAGTACTTC. It encodes CASSLLGAKNIQYF.

The V and J genes are TRBV5-1 and TRBJ2-5; tentative D call: TRBD2 (6 bases). This CDR3 comprises 16 residues. Germline V lookup: CDR1 SGHRS, CDR2 YFSETQ. V was shortened by 0 bases and J by 11 bases, with 23 bases between the two germline ends. Written as DNA, the CDR3 is TGCGCCAGCAGCTTGGGTGGCGGGATAGGTCCCAATGAGCAGTACTTC. Its translation is CASSLGGGIGPNEQYF.

Note on this clonotype: One end of the junction does not line up with germline, which may come from a read error. The genes are TRBV29-1 and TRBJ2-4, with a weak D call TRBD2 (6 bases). CDR3 length: 11 amino acids. Germline V gene lookup returns CDR1 SQVTM and CDR2 ANQGSEA. CDR3 residues: CSVEDRDSQYF. In DNA, the CDR3 is TGCAGCGTGGAAGACCGGGACTCCCAGTACTTC.

The chain is built from TRBV29-1 and TRBJ2-1; D is tentatively TRBD1 or TRBD2 (5 bases each). Germline V gives CDR1 SQVTM, CDR2 ANQGSEA. The CDR3 totals 15 residues. Trimming shortened V by 3 bases and J by 0 bases, and 12 bases separated the two germline ends. CDR3 residues: CSVDGAGSSYNEQFF. The CDR3 DNA sequence: TGCAGCGTTGACGGGGCAGGGAGCTCCTACAATGAGCAGTTCTTC.

This clonotype has a handful of counts. The CDR3 DNA follows: TGTGCCAGCAGCCAGGGGACAGGTGGGTCCTACAATGAGCAGTTCTTC. It encodes CASSQGTGGSYNEQFF. V usage is TRBV6-5 and J usage is TRBJ2-1; 8 nucleotides agree with TRBD1. Germline CDR1 MNHEY, CDR2 SVGAGI. J lost 1 base, V lost 6 bases, and 8 bases had no gene match. CDR3 length: 16 residues.

The chain is built from TRBV20-1 and TRBJ1-1; 10 nucleotides line up with TRBD1. V was clipped by 3 bases and J by 1 base; unmatched bases: 2. CDR1 and CDR2 from the germline V gene are DFQATT and SNEGSKA (reference sequence). There are 14 residues in the CDR3. This chain's CDR3 is CSARGQGTNTEAFF. The CDR3, as DNA: TGCAGTGCTAGGGGACAGGGGACGAACACTGAAGCTTTCTTT.

The V gene is TRBV7-2, the J gene TRBJ2-5, with 10 bases lining up with TRBD2. Germline V gene sequence: CDR1 SGHTA, CDR2 FQGNSA. V gave up 5 bases and J gave up 11 bases; unmatched junction bases: 17. The CDR3 runs to 16 residues. The CDR3 coding sequence is TGTGCCAGCAGCCCAGGGGGTTTAGCGGGAGGTGGAGAGCAGTACTTC. Protein product: CASSPGGLAGGGEQYF. The full variable domain, its missing parts supplied by reference TRBV7-2 and TRBJ2-5, is GAGVSQSPSNKVTEKGKDVELRCDPISGHTALYWYRQSLGQGLEFLIYFQGNSAPDKSGLPSDRFSAERTGGSVSTLTIQRTQQEDSAVYLCASSPGGLAGGGEQYFGPGTRLLVL.

The V call is TRBV5-6, the J call TRBJ2-5; tentative D call: TRBD2 (5 bases). V was pared by 4 bases and J by 5 bases, with 18 bases between. CDR1 is SGHDT, CDR2 YYEEEE, per germline. The CDR3 totals 15 residues. The CDR3 here is CASSPTGRGPETQYF. The CDR3 coding sequence is TGTGCCAGCAGCCCTACGGGGAGAGGACCGGAGACCCAGTACTTC.

The J gene is TRBJ2-4, the V gene TRBV7-2, with TRBD2 matching 14 bases. The CDR3 has 16 residues. CDR1 is SGHTA and CDR2 is FQGNSA in the germline V gene. Unmatched junction bases numbered 13, after V lost 5 bases and J lost 13 bases. The CDR3 region is CASSPGLAGAHSEQYF. The CDR3 nucleotides are TGTGCCAGCAGCCCGGGACTAGCGGGGGCACATTCGGAGCAGTACTTC.

This rearrangement joins TRBV12-3 or TRBV12-4 to TRBJ2-3, with 7 positions matching TRBD1. V lost 1 base and J lost 6; bases outside the gene matches: 13. The CDR3 is made up of 17 amino acids. This chain's CDR3 is CASSLGPGPGQLDTQYF. In DNA, the CDR3 is TGTGCCAGCAGTTTAGGCCCCGGGCCGGGACAGTTGGATACGCAGTATTTT.

This clonotype was seen a few times. The chain recombines TRBV20-1 with TRBJ2-3; 8 bases are shared with TRBD2. The CDR3 covers 16 residues. With 0 bases clipped from V and 5 bases from J, the junction kept 10 bases outside the gene matches. Germline-derived CDR1 and CDR2 are DFQATT and SNEGSKA (reference sequence). The CDR3 bases are TGCAGTGCTAGAGATAGGAGCGGGAGTCGGGGAGATACGCAGTATTTT. It specifies CSARDRSGSRGDTQYF.

This clonotype was seen repeatedly, ten times or more. One end of the junction fails to match germline, which may point to a read error. The chain couples TRBV5-1 to TRBJ2-7; the match to TRBD1 covers 9 bases. This CDR3 region has 14 residues. Germline V gene sequence: CDR1 SGHRS, CDR2 YFSETQ. CDR3 residues: CASSPGTGSYEQYF. CDR3 DNA sequence: TGTGCCAGCAGTCCCGGGACAGGGTCCTACGAGCAGTACTTC.

This chain connects TRBV4-3 to TRBJ1-5; weak D call: TRBD1 (5 bases). The CDR3 is 15 amino acids. Germline-derived CDR1 and CDR2 are LGHNA and YSLEER. V lost 2 bases to trimming and J lost 8 bases, with 16 bases between them. The CDR3 protein is CASSQPHFGGKPQHF. DNA for the CDR3: TGCGCCAGCAGCCAACCCCATTTCGGGGGAAAGCCCCAGCATTTT.

V is TRBV4-1 and J is TRBJ1-5; a weak D match, TRBD1 (6 bases). Germline-derived CDR1 and CDR2 are MGHRA and YSYEKL. V gave up 1 base and J gave up 6 bases, with 16 bases separating them. The CDR3 sequence is 16 residues long. As DNA, the CDR3 is TGCGCCAGCAGCCAAGTCGGAGGGGGATTCTCTCAGCCCCAGCATTTT. Translated: CASSQVGGGFSQPQHF.

This clonotype was found a few times. The J gene is TRBJ2-4, the V gene TRBV10-2; no reliable D call. The better agreement between TRBJ2-7 and the DNA end casts doubt on the J call. There are 13 residues in the CDR3. CDR1 and CDR2 from the germline V gene are WSHSY and SAAADI. CDR3 in DNA: TGCGCCAGCAGGGATTCAAACGCCTACGAGCAGTACTTC. Encoded protein: CASRDSNAYEQYF.

Points on this clonotype: This may arise from a read error, as a much more abundant clone is one base away. J is TRBJ2-7 and V is TRBV6-6, with a possible D match to TRBD2 (6 bases). Germline lookup yields CDR1 MNHNY and CDR2 SVGAGI (reference sequence). V dropped 10 bases and J dropped 0 bases, with 7 bases sitting between them. The CDR3 runs to 11 residues. CDR3 sequence reads: CATGSSYEQYF. CDR3 sequence (DNA): TGTGCCACCGGGAGCTCCTACGAGCAGTACTTC.

This clonotype came up many times. The J gene is TRBJ2-7, the V gene TRBV7-9, with 7 bases lining up with TRBD1. This CDR3 is 12 amino acids long. Per germline, CDR1 SEHNR and CDR2 FQNEAQ (reference sequence). The V gene end was trimmed by 4 bases and the J gene end by 6 bases; junction bases not matched to a gene: 3. DNA of the CDR3: TGTGCCAGCAGCTCTAGGACAGGCGAGCAGTACTTC. Its protein product is CASSSRTGEQYF.

CDR3 sequence: CASCGLGANVLTF. CDR3 nucleotides: TGTGCCAGCTGTGGCTTAGGGGCCAACGTCCTGACTTTC. V usage is TRBV27 and J usage is TRBJ2-6; D remains ambiguous. Trimming took 8 bases from V and 4 from J, leaving 9 bases between them. The CDR3 loop spans 13 amino acids. CDR1 is MNHEY and CDR2 is SMNVEV in the germline V gene (reference sequence).

This clonotype turned up a few times. The V gene is TRBV20-1, the J gene TRBJ2-2, with no clear D. Germline CDR1 reads DFQATT; CDR2 reads SNEGSKA (reference sequence). V was pared by 5 bases and J by 1 base, with 8 bases between. There are 13 residues in the CDR3. CDR3 sequence (DNA): TGCAGTGCTGGCGTTCAGAACACCGGGGAGCTGTTTTTT. This encodes CSAGVQNTGELFF.

The chain joins TRBV7-8 to TRBJ2-3; D is possibly TRBD1 or TRBD2 (5 bases each). Trimming stripped 3 bases from V and 6 bases from J, with 16 bases between. From germline, CDR1 is SGHVS and CDR2 FQNEAQ. The CDR3 is 15 residues long. The CDR3 region has the DNA TGTGCCAGCAGCTTCGGGGCGGCCCCACTCGATACGCAGTATTTT. It translates to CASSFGAAPLDTQYF.

This clonotype was observed a handful of times. The chain employs TRBV5-1 and TRBJ2-5, with D tentatively TRBD2 (6 bases). The CDR3 has 14 amino acids. CDR1 is SGHRS, CDR2 YFSETQ, per germline. V was cut by 4 bases and J by 1 base, with 11 bases left in between. The chain's CDR3 is CASSEGLAQETQYF. The CDR3 nucleotides read TGCGCCAGCAGCGAGGGACTGGCCCAAGAGACCCAGTACTTC.

The V and J genes are TRBV19 and TRBJ1-2; 9 bases are shared with TRBD1. V lost 7 bases and J lost 3; bases outside the gene matches: 6. CDR1 and CDR2 from the germline V gene are LNHDA and SQIVND (reference sequence). The CDR3 sequence is 14 residues long. DNA for the CDR3: TGTGCCAGTAATCCGACAGGGGGGGACTATGGCTACACCTTC. This sequence encodes CASNPTGGDYGYTF.

This chain links TRBV3-1 with TRBJ2-5; either TRBD1 or TRBD2 may supply D (5 bases each). Trimming shortened V by 6 bases and J by 4 bases, and 12 bases separated the two germline ends. This CDR3 has 13 residues. Germline V gives CDR1 LGHDT, CDR2 YNNKEL (reference sequence). CDR3 DNA sequence: TGTGCCAGCAGTACCAGAGGGGTAGAGACCCAGTACTTC. As protein: CASSTRGVETQYF.

V gene TRBV20-1 combines with J gene TRBJ2-7; 9 bases align to TRBD1. The CDR3 extends over 13 amino acids. Germline V CDR1 and CDR2: DFQATT, SNEGSKA (reference sequence). CDR3 DNA: TGCATTACCGGGACAGGGACAACACACGAGCAGTACTTC. Amino acid sequence: CITGTGTTHEQYF.